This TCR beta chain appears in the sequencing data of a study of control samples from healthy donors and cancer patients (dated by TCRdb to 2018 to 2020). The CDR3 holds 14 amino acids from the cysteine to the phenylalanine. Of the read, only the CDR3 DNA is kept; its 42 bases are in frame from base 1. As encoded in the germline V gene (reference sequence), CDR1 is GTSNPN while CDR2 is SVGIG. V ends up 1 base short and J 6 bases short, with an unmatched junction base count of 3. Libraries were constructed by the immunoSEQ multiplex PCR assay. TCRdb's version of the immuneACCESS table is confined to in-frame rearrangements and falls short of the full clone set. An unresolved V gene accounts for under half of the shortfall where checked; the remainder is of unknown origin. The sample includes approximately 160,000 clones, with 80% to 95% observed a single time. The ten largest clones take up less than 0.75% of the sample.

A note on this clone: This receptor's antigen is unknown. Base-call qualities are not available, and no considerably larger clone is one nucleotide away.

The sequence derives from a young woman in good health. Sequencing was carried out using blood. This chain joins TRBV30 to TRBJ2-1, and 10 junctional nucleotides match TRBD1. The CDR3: CAWSGQGASNEQFF. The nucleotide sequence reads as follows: TGTGCCTGGAGTGGACAGGGGGCGTCCAATGAGCAGTTCTTC. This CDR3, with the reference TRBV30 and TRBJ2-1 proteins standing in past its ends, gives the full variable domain SQTIHQWPATLVQPVGSPLSLECTVEGTSNPNLYWYRQAAGRGLQLLFYSVGIGQISSEVPQNLSASRPQDRQFILSSKKLLLSDSGFYLCAWSGQGASNEQFFGPGTRLTVL.